The 25 T cell receptor beta chains reported below all come from one sample, sequenced in a study of T cells in Graves' hyperthyroidism and ophthalmopathy. RNA transcripts provided the source from which TCR beta CDR3 regions were amplified. TCR CDR3 regions were first amplified by RT-PCR with HTBI primers. TCRdb ran MiXCR on the multiplex PCR reads and lists one entry per CDR3 protein. The table lists approximately 100,000 distinct CDR3 sequences, over 45% of them singletons. Input material: blood. These receptors were obtained from a man aged 35-49 years with Graves' hyperthyroidism.

The chain joins TRBV19 to TRBJ2-2; 7 bases fit TRBD2. After removal of 6 bases from V and 7 bases from J, the junction contained 5 bases not matched to a gene. Germline CDR1 reads LNHDA; CDR2 reads SQIVND (reference sequence). This CDR3 has 13 residues. The CDR3 sequence: CASSGRLFGELFF. Here the CDR3 DNA reads TGTGCCAGTAGCGGGAGGTTGTTCGGGGAGCTGTTTTTT.

On this clonotype itself: A single base separates this from a much larger clone, so it may be a read error. The rearrangement joins TRBV5-7 to TRBJ2-7; D unclear. TRBV5-7 is known as an ORF, though its function is uncertain. The CDR3 is 17 residues long. The V end lost 1 base, the J end lost 2 bases, and 19 bases lay between the germline ends. The CDR3 spells CASSLFLLAVGAYEQYF. The CDR3 region has the DNA TGTGCCAGCAGCTTGTTTCTCCTTGCGGTCGGCGCCTACGAGCAGTACTTC.

CDR3 region: CASSVAGDYTDTQYF. CDR3 nucleotides: TGTGCCAGCAGTGTGGCGGGAGACTACACAGATACGCAGTATTTT. The V call is TRBV28, the J call TRBJ2-3; the match to TRBD2 covers 7 bases. Germline V gene data show CDR1 as MDHEN and CDR2 as SYDVKM. The CDR3 has 15 residues. J gave up 2 bases and V 5 bases, and 7 bases lay outside the gene matches.

Remarks on this clonotype: The CDR3 ends on some other residue instead of the conserved phenylalanine or tryptophan, so this is likely a read error. The genes are TRBV29-1 and TRBJ1-1; D is unclear. CDR1 and CDR2 (germline): SQVTM, ANQGSEA. The V and J ends lost 0 bases and 6 bases respectively, with 5 bases between them. There are 11 residues in the CDR3. CDR3: CSVEDSAEAFL. The CDR3 DNA is TGCAGCGTTGAAGACTCGGCTGAAGCTTTCCTT.

This clonotype has only a few counts. A much larger clone is a single base away; this may be a read error. The chain is built from TRBV6-5 and TRBJ1-2, with a possible D match to TRBD1 (6 bases). The germline CDR1 and CDR2 sequences are MNHEY and SVGAGI. V was clipped by 7 bases and J by 3 bases, with 12 bases between them. This CDR3 contains 13 residues. CDR3 region: CASKGDGDYGYTF. In nucleotides, the CDR3 is TGTGCCAGCAAGGGGGACGGCGACTATGGCTACACCTTC.

By share, this clonotype ranks as medium-sized. The J gene is TRBJ1-3, the V gene TRBV25-1, with 7 bases fitting TRBD1. Germline trimming cut 2 bases from V and 4 bases from J; bases unmatched to any gene: 2. Germline V gene sequence: CDR1 MGHDK, CDR2 SYGVNS. The CDR3 is 14 amino acids. The chain's CDR3 is CASSEQGGGNTIYF. The CDR3 region has the DNA TGTGCCAGCAGTGAACAGGGGGGAGGAAACACCATATATTTT. Filled out from reference TRBV25-1 and TRBJ1-3, the complete variable domain reads EADIYQTPRYLVIGTGKKITLECSQTMGHDKMYWYQQDPGMELHLIHYSYGVNSTEKGDLSSESTVSRIRTEHFPLTLESARPSHTSQYLCASSEQGGGNTIYFGEGSWLTVV.

With regard to this clonotype: Since no conserved phenylalanine or tryptophan closes the CDR3, a read error is the likely cause. The rearrangement links TRBV15 to TRBJ2-5; the D is unclear. CDR3 length equals 17 residues. Trimming took 3 bases from V and 0 from J, leaving 17 bases between them. Germline loops: CDR1 LNHNV, CDR2 YYDKDF (reference sequence). The CDR3 sequence: CATSSDPQVLNQETQYS. DNA for the CDR3: TGTGCCACCAGCAGTGATCCGCAGGTTTTAAACCAAGAGACCCAGTACTCC.

Notes on this clonotype: This clone may be a read error of a much larger clone one base away. This chain joins TRBV5-5 and TRBJ2-1; 12 bases fit TRBD1. The V segment lost 6 bases and the J segment 8 bases; nucleotides outside the gene matches: 15. CDR3 length equals 17 residues. Germline values: CDR1 SGHKS, CDR2 YYEKEE (reference sequence). CDR3 protein: CASTRFGGQGALDEQFF. CDR3 nucleotide sequence: TGTGCCAGCACCCGATTCGGGGGACAGGGGGCTTTGGATGAGCAGTTCTTC.

On this clonotype itself: Germline is not matched at one junction end, which may reflect a read error. The gene calls are TRBV9 and TRBJ2-7, with 12 nucleotides matching TRBD1. This CDR3 contains 16 residues. Germline V gives CDR1 SGDLS, CDR2 YYNGEE. The CDR3 coding sequence is TGCGCCAGCAGCCAGGGACAGGGGGCATCCTCCTACGAGCGGTACTTC. Translated, it gives CASSQGQGASSYERYF.

The CDR3 region is CSAGTSGGKSAFF. The DNA of the CDR3 is TGCAGTGCCGGTACTAGCGGGGGCAAATCGGCTTTCTTT. The V and J genes are TRBV20-1 and TRBJ1-1, with D tentatively TRBD1 (6 bases). V was clipped by 6 bases and J by 11 bases, with 22 bases between them. CDR1 DFQATT and CDR2 SNEGSKA come from the germline V gene (reference sequence). CDR3 length: 13 residues.

Ten or more counts support this clonotype. The V call is TRBV7-9, the J call TRBJ2-7, with D perhaps matching TRBD2 (8 bases). The CDR3 extends over 14 amino acids. V lost 4 bases and J 4 bases, leaving 14 bases between the germline ends. CDR1 SEHNR and CDR2 FQNEAQ come from the germline V gene (reference sequence). CDR3 region: CASSSGGGGYEQYF. The CDR3 nucleotides are TGTGCCAGCAGCTCGGGAGGGGGCGGGTACGAGCAGTACTTC. The full variable domain, with the rest looked up from reference TRBV7-9 and TRBJ2-7, is DTGVSQNPRHKITKRGQNVTFRCDPISEHNRLYWYRQTLGQGPEFLTYFQNEAQLEKSRLLSDRFSAERPKGSFSTLEIQRTEQGDSAMYLCASSSGGGGYEQYFGPGTRLTVT.

As for this clonotype: This may be a read error, as it is one base from a much larger clone. The CDR3 is CAGSLGLGLGSYNSPLHF. The CDR3 DNA follows: TGTGCCGGCAGTTTAGGGTTAGGGTTGGGGTCCTATAATTCACCCCTCCACTTT. The J gene is TRBJ1-6, the V gene TRBV12-3 or TRBV12-4; D not certain. This CDR3 contains 18 residues.

The V gene is TRBV19, the J gene TRBJ1-1; 8 bases are shared with TRBD1. CDR1 and CDR2 (germline): LNHDA, SQIVND (reference sequence). The CDR3 has 15 amino acids. The junction had 4 bases not matched to a gene; V was cut back by 3 bases and J by 1 base. CDR3 protein: CASSIGQGRNTEAFF. The CDR3 nucleotides are TGTGCCAGTAGTATTGGACAGGGTAGGAACACTGAAGCTTTCTTT. Variable domain in full (rest from reference TRBV19 and TRBJ1-1): DGGITQSPKYLFRKEGQNVTLSCEQNLNHDAMYWYRQDPGQGLRLIYYSQIVNDFQKGDIAEGYSVSREKKESFPLTVTSAQKNPTAFYLCASSIGQGRNTEAFFGQGTRLTVV.

The V gene is TRBV7-8, the J gene TRBJ2-2; D is unclear. The CDR3 is made up of 11 amino acids. In germline, CDR1 is SGHVS, CDR2 FQNEAQ. Trimming left V 5 bases short and J 7 bases short, with 5 bases between. CDR3 in DNA: TGTGCCAGCAGCCAAGACGGGGAGCTGTTTTTT. It is translated as CASSQDGELFF.

The V call is TRBV7-8, the J call TRBJ1-1, with D perhaps TRBD1 (5 bases). CDR3 length equals 20 residues. From germline, CDR1 is SGHVS and CDR2 FQNEAQ. The V gene lost 5 bases and the J gene lost 0 bases, with 28 bases spanning the gap. CDR3 bases: TGTGCCAGCAGCCCAAGTGTGGGGGACTACGACATCACGCTGAACACTGAAGCTTTCTTT. Protein sequence: CASSPSVGDYDITLNTEAFF.

The V and J genes are TRBV9 and TRBJ2-7; maybe TRBD2 (5 bases). V was trimmed by 0 bases and J by 5 bases, leaving 15 bases between them. This CDR3 region has 15 residues. Per the germline V gene, CDR1 is SGDLS and CDR2 is YYNGEE. CDR3 coding DNA: TGTGCCAGCAGCGTAGTCGGTAGCGCGGTCCACGAGCAGTACTTC. Translating it yields CASSVVGSAVHEQYF.

At least ten counts were recorded for this clonotype. This may arise from a read error, as a much more abundant clone is one base away. The chain employs TRBV9 and TRBJ2-3; 7 nucleotides line up with TRBD2. Germline CDR1 SGDLS, CDR2 YYNGEE. The CDR3 runs to 16 residues. V dropped 3 bases and J dropped 6; count of bases not matched to a gene: 13. The CDR3: CASSAFQWEGRDTQYF. The DNA for the CDR3 is TGTGCCAGCAGCGCCTTCCAGTGGGAGGGCCGGGATACGCAGTATTTT.

The J gene is TRBJ2-7, the V gene TRBV7-2, with a possible D match to TRBD1 (6 bases). CDR3 length equals 15 residues. Germline V gene lookup returns CDR1 SGHTA and CDR2 FQGNSA. V was cut by 1 base and J by 6 bases, with 16 bases left in between. The CDR3 coding sequence is TGTGCCAGCAGCTTAGACCCAGGGGCCCTGGGCGAGCAGTACTTC. Protein: CASSLDPGALGEQYF.

This clonotype occurred many times. This chain joins TRBV19 and TRBJ1-2; possibly TRBD1 for D (5 bases). Trimming cost V 7 bases and J 7 bases, with 16 bases left between them. Per the germline V gene, CDR1 is LNHDA and CDR2 is SQIVND (reference sequence). CDR3 length: 13 amino acids. CDR3 nucleotide sequence: TGTGCCAGTACCCGAGAGAGGGGCGGTGGCTACACCTTC. As protein: CASTRERGGGYTF.

This clonotype occurred once. CDR3 in DNA: TGTGCCGTCTCCCCAGCGGGAGGGTTGTGGGGTACGCAGTATTTT. It yields the protein CAVSPAGGLWGTQYF. The V gene is TRBV10-3, the J gene TRBJ2-3, with TRBD2 matching 10 bases. V was clipped by 11 bases and J by 8 bases; unmatched bases: 16. Germline values: CDR1 ENHRY, CDR2 SYGVKD. This CDR3 is 15 amino acids long.

Ten or more counts support this clonotype. The V and J genes are TRBV5-8 and TRBJ2-5; TRBD2 is a possible D gene (5 bases). The V gene's germline CDR1 is SGHTS and CDR2 YDEGEE. The CDR3 length is 18 residues. V lost 2 bases to trimming and J lost 5 bases, with 25 bases between them. CDR3 DNA sequence: TGTGCCAGCAGCTTCATGGCCTATTTGGCTAGCCCCTTGGAGACCCAGTACTTC. Its protein product is CASSFMAYLASPLETQYF.

There are many counts of this clonotype. V is TRBV4-3 and J is TRBJ2-5, with 10 nucleotides matching TRBD2. Germline trimming cut 4 bases from V and 4 bases from J; bases unmatched to any gene: 9. The CDR3 is 16 amino acids. Germline V gene data show CDR1 as LGHNA and CDR2 as YSLEER. CDR3 sequence (DNA): TGCGCCAGCAGCCGTGGGTCTAGCGGGAGAGGAGAGACCCAGTACTTC. Translating it yields CASSRGSSGRGETQYF.

This clonotype was picked up many times. V gene TRBV28 combines with J gene TRBJ2-7; D is unresolved. V lost 3 bases, J lost 5 bases, and 5 bases lay in between. Germline V gene lookup returns CDR1 MDHEN and CDR2 SYDVKM. This CDR3 region has 11 residues. The CDR3 sequence is CASSLVNEQYF. The CDR3 DNA reads TGTGCCAGCAGTTTGGTCAACGAGCAGTACTTC.

The gene calls are TRBV29-1 and TRBJ2-1; maybe TRBD1 (5 bases). Trimming removed 5 bases at V and 2 bases at J, with 13 bases between. The CDR3 is 14 residues long. Germline values: CDR1 SQVTM, CDR2 ANQGSEA. CDR3 sequence (DNA): TGCAGCGTTAGTGGGGCGGACCCCTACAATGAGCAGTTCTTC. It is translated as CSVSGADPYNEQFF.

This clonotype came up a few times. The rearrangement links TRBV3-1 to TRBJ1-1, with a possible D match to TRBD1 (6 bases). With 1 base removed from V and 11 bases from J, the gap between germline ends came to 14 bases. Germline V lookup: CDR1 LGHDT, CDR2 YNNKEL (reference sequence). The CDR3 is 13 residues long. The CDR3 sequence is CASSQVGGTPAFF. The CDR3 DNA reads TGTGCCAGCAGCCAAGTAGGGGGGACACCGGCTTTCTTT.